This T cell receptor beta chain is drawn from a study of OX40 agonist ivuxolimab in advanced cancers. Whole-study results and caveats: The study found that CD8+ T cells averaged more expanded clones than CD4+.

Sequenced by immunoSEQ multiplex PCR; TCRdb stores in-frame clones only, minus some. This sample has around 40,000 clones; approximately 87% occur once, and the top ten carry roughly 3.9%. This clone has a single count. Antigen specificity is unknown. Germline values: CDR1 LNHDA, CDR2 SQIVND (reference sequence). Trimming took 6 bases from V and 0 from J, leaving 15 bases between them. The length of the CDR3 is 15 residues. This chain uses TRBV19 with TRBJ2-7; D remains unclear. The source material was CD4+ or CD8+ T cells sorted from blood, sampled in a trial of the OX40 agonist ivuxolimab. The receptor was isolated from an adult with an advanced solid tumor such as melanoma, head and neck, liver or kidney cancer. In DNA, the CDR3 is TGTGCCAGTAGATTATCCGTCGATACCTCCTACGAGCAGTACTTC. Protein sequence: CASRLSVDTSYEQYF.